A selection of T cell receptor beta chains follows, all from one sample in a study of shared clonotypes between healthy human individuals. Sequencing used immunoSEQ multiplex PCR; TCRdb keeps in-frame clones, though not all of them. The data contain millions of clones, approximately 94% of them singletons. The sequenced sample was naive CD8+ T cells sorted from blood. The receptors come from a man younger than 35 in good health. Both conserved end residues are trimmed from each CDR3. The order of the fields is J gene, V gene, D gene, CDR3 protein. The D gene is left open where the match is weak.

J gene: TRBJ2-1
V gene: TRBV7-9
D gene: .
CDR3 protein: ASGRDYNEQF

J gene: TRBJ2-7
V gene: TRBV6-1
D gene: .
CDR3 protein: ASSELPWGEQY

J gene: TRBJ2-5
V gene: TRBV4-3
D gene: TRBD2
CDR3 protein: ASSQGASGRETQY

J gene: TRBJ2-3
V gene: TRBV5-1
D gene: .
CDR3 protein: ASSLEESIITDTQY

J gene: TRBJ2-7
V gene: TRBV4-1
D gene: .
CDR3 protein: ASSPRDRDSYEQY

J gene: TRBJ2-1
V gene: TRBV4-1
D gene: .
CDR3 protein: ASSQALAPPHEQF

J gene: TRBJ2-7
V gene: TRBV6-6
D gene: .
CDR3 protein: ASSYSDRGYEQY

J gene: TRBJ1-1
V gene: TRBV7-9
D gene: TRBD1
CDR3 protein: ASSSGDSPTLDLEAF

J gene: TRBJ2-5
V gene: TRBV7-9
D gene: TRBD1
CDR3 protein: ASSKDREQETQY

J gene: TRBJ1-2
V gene: TRBV28
D gene: .
CDR3 protein: ASETFLDTAYGYT

J gene: TRBJ2-7
V gene: TRBV7-9
D gene: .
CDR3 protein: ASSISERASYEQY

J gene: TRBJ2-7
V gene: TRBV5-4
D gene: .
CDR3 protein: ASSLGGSNYEQY

J gene: TRBJ1-1
V gene: TRBV27
D gene: .
CDR3 protein: ASSPQTGSRSEAF

J gene: TRBJ2-7
V gene: TRBV10-3
D gene: TRBD2
CDR3 protein: AISEGTSGNYEQY

J gene: TRBJ2-7
V gene: TRBV11-2
D gene: .
CDR3 protein: ASSLDQGIYEQY

J gene: TRBJ1-5
V gene: TRBV10-3
D gene: .
CDR3 protein: AISDPASGATGNQPQH

J gene: TRBJ2-2
V gene: TRBV4-3
D gene: .
CDR3 protein: ASSQAGVSTGELF

J gene: TRBJ1-2
V gene: TRBV7-6
D gene: .
CDR3 protein: ASSLDSGVNYGYT

J gene: TRBJ2-1
V gene: TRBV13
D gene: .
CDR3 protein: ASSLPNGTMNEQF

J gene: TRBJ1-2
V gene: TRBV13
D gene: .
CDR3 protein: ASTYRGSNYGYT

J gene: TRBJ2-7
V gene: TRBV6-6
D gene: TRBD1
CDR3 protein: ASSYSRDRGSYEQY

J gene: TRBJ1-1
V gene: TRBV30
D gene: TRBD1
CDR3 protein: AWRDPDRFNTEAF

J gene: TRBJ2-7
V gene: TRBV13
D gene: .
CDR3 protein: ASSLSPDLSYEQY

J gene: TRBJ1-1
V gene: TRBV28
D gene: .
CDR3 protein: ASSFTRRTEAF

J gene: TRBJ2-1
V gene: TRBV7-9
D gene: .
CDR3 protein: ASSRSTGNEQF

J gene: TRBJ2-1
V gene: TRBV27
D gene: .
CDR3 protein: ASSFSGVYNEQF

J gene: TRBJ2-1
V gene: TRBV5-1
D gene: TRBD1
CDR3 protein: ASSFPDRGDYNEQF

J gene: .
V gene: TRBV4-1
D gene: .
CDR3 protein: ASSQVGGVHEQY

J gene: TRBJ1-5
V gene: TRBV9
D gene: .
CDR3 protein: ASSKGDYSNQPQH

J gene: TRBJ1-2
V gene: TRBV25-1
D gene: TRBD1
CDR3 protein: ASSGWTGEFSYGYT

J gene: TRBJ2-1
V gene: TRBV4-1
D gene: .
CDR3 protein: ASSPTPGGGNEQF

J gene: TRBJ2-1
V gene: TRBV7-9
D gene: TRBD2
CDR3 protein: ASSPSAGVHNEQF

J gene: TRBJ1-4
V gene: TRBV4-1
D gene: .
CDR3 protein: ASSLLLSEQGEKLF

J gene: TRBJ2-7
V gene: TRBV4-3
D gene: .
CDR3 protein: ASSQDPLEEQY

J gene: TRBJ2-1
V gene: TRBV7-9
D gene: .
CDR3 protein: ASSLGLENEQF

J gene: TRBJ2-7
V gene: TRBV7-2
D gene: TRBD2
CDR3 protein: ASSLASGSAHEQY

J gene: TRBJ1-5
V gene: TRBV30
D gene: TRBD1
CDR3 protein: AWSVGQANQPQH

J gene: TRBJ1-1
V gene: TRBV30
D gene: .
CDR3 protein: AWSGMGRLAEAF

J gene: TRBJ2-7
V gene: TRBV11-2
D gene: .
CDR3 protein: ASSPASGEYEQY

J gene: TRBJ2-1
V gene: TRBV5-4
D gene: .
CDR3 protein: ASSQDRNEQF

J gene: TRBJ2-2
V gene: TRBV10-3
D gene: .
CDR3 protein: ATDVEGTGELF

J gene: TRBJ2-5
V gene: TRBV7-9
D gene: TRBD2
CDR3 protein: ASSPYREGTEETQY

J gene: TRBJ1-2
V gene: TRBV28
D gene: .
CDR3 protein: ASGKLYGYT

J gene: TRBJ2-1
V gene: TRBV13
D gene: .
CDR3 protein: ASSLGGIGGHEQF

J gene: TRBJ1-2
V gene: TRBV7-3
D gene: .
CDR3 protein: ASSLEGGYGYT

J gene: TRBJ2-7
V gene: TRBV28
D gene: .
CDR3 protein: ASRRDSGSHYEQY

J gene: TRBJ2-3
V gene: TRBV4-2
D gene: TRBD2
CDR3 protein: ASAPLAGGTDTQY

J gene: TRBJ2-6
V gene: TRBV7-9
D gene: TRBD1
CDR3 protein: ASRPGQGASGANVLT

J gene: TRBJ2-1
V gene: TRBV11-2
D gene: TRBD2
CDR3 protein: ASSFGLAGSYNEQF

J gene: TRBJ2-7
V gene: TRBV5-6
D gene: .
CDR3 protein: ASSSSDYEQY

J gene: TRBJ2-7
V gene: TRBV5-8
D gene: .
CDR3 protein: ASSPLRHEQY

J gene: TRBJ2-7
V gene: TRBV13
D gene: .
CDR3 protein: ASSLYLLAYEQY

J gene: TRBJ1-1
V gene: TRBV5-1
D gene: .
CDR3 protein: ASSGGLTNTEAF

J gene: TRBJ2-7
V gene: TRBV27
D gene: .
CDR3 protein: ASSYRQGDEQY

J gene: TRBJ2-5
V gene: TRBV9
D gene: .
CDR3 protein: ASSVAGGLLQETQY

J gene: TRBJ2-2
V gene: TRBV6-5
D gene: TRBD2
CDR3 protein: ASSWGLEGTGELF

J gene: TRBJ2-7
V gene: TRBV11-2
D gene: .
CDR3 protein: ASSIGGGSYEQY